This T cell receptor (beta chain) comes out of a study of blood T cell repertoires in COVID-19. Study at large: Acute-phase and convalescent COVID-19 samples originated in the United States, Italy and Spain. PBMCs, B-cell-depleted T cells, or T cells provided the cDNA or gDNA that made up the material.

Adults between about 18 and 89 years of age took part from 24 US areas. Cohort 3 donors were reported recovered after two negative PCRs, clearance, or symptom resolution. Produced via immunoSEQ multiplex PCR; TCRdb's table is partial and in-frame only. The top ten clones hold approximately 1.8% of a sample with 210,000 or so clones, around 80% of them seen once. Unmatched junction bases numbered 4, after V lost 4 bases and J lost 4 bases. From germline, CDR1 is SGHDN and CDR2 FVKESK. This CDR3 is built from 14 residues. The rearrangement joins TRBV14 to TRBJ1-2; 9 positions agree with TRBD1. Sequencing was carried out using PBMCs or T cells enriched from blood (not recorded which). This receptor was obtained from a man between 60 and 70 years old who had recovered from COVID-19. For the CDR3, the DNA is TGTGCCAGCAGCCGGGACAGGGAGGTCTATGGCTACACCTTC. Translating gives CASSRDREVYGYTF.